What follows are 5 T cell receptor beta chains derived from one specimen sequenced in a study of cytomegalovirus exposure and HLA in healthy donors. This PCR relied on a set of 60 Vbeta primers and 13 Jbeta primers. Clones were read by immunoSEQ multiplex PCR, and TCRdb kept only the in-frame ones, dropping some. Among over 150,000 clones listed, 60% to 80% were seen once. Specimen: PBMCs. The receptors were sampled from a man in his 60s in good health and CMV-seronegative.

The chain uses TRBV7-2 and TRBJ1-2; 7 bases line up with TRBD1. There are 13 residues in the CDR3. Germline CDR1 SGHTA, CDR2 FQGNSA. J was trimmed by 8 bases and V by 5 bases; bases with no gene match: 8. The CDR3 protein is CASSHDRVEGYTF. The CDR3 DNA is TGTGCCAGCAGCCACGACAGGGTGGAGGGCTACACCTTC.

The chain combines TRBV11-2 with TRBJ2-5, with 8 bases identical to TRBD2. The J call may not be correct, given that the DNA end is closer to TRBJ2-7. CDR3 size: 16 residues. The germline gives CDR1 SGHAT, CDR2 FQNNGV. CDR3 DNA sequence: TGTGCCAGCAGCTCCATAGCGGGACTAGGCTCCTACGAGCAGTACTTC. It specifies CASSSIAGLGSYEQYF.

Only a few counts were recorded for this clone. The rearrangement joins TRBV10-3 to TRBJ2-2, with 11 bases identical to TRBD1. The CDR3 spans 16 residues. The ends lost 2 bases at V and 6 bases at J; junction bases unmatched: 5. Germline V gene data show CDR1 as ENHRY and CDR2 as SYGVKD. Written as DNA, the CDR3 is TGTGCCATCAGTGAGCTACCGGGACAGGGGGCCGGGGAGCTGTTTTTT. It translates to CAISELPGQGAGELFF.

This chain connects TRBV5-6 to TRBJ2-2; D unclear. Germline CDR1 and CDR2: SGHDT and YYEEEE. Trimming removed 5 bases at V and 1 base at J, with 12 bases between. This CDR3 region has 15 residues. The chain's CDR3 is CASSHDTWNTGELFF. The CDR3 DNA is TGTGCCAGCAGTCATGACACGTGGAACACCGGGGAGCTGTTTTTT.

This chain uses TRBV27 with TRBJ2-1; TRBD1 matches 8 bases. The CDR3 contains 16 residues. Germline trimming cut 6 bases from V and 0 bases from J; bases unmatched to any gene: 7. CDR1 and CDR2 (germline): MNHEY, SMNVEV (reference sequence). Written as DNA, the CDR3 is TGTGCCAGCAGACGGACAGGGATAGACTCCTACAATGAGCAGTTCTTC. Translation gives CASRRTGIDSYNEQFF.